Sequencing of this T cell receptor (beta chain) was carried out in a study of blood T cell repertoires in COVID-19 (dated by TCRdb to 2019 to 2021). Broadly, across the study: Collaborator samples came from the United States, Italy and Spain and covered acute and convalescent phases of COVID-19. The material from the prospective study consisted of cDNA or gDNA derived from T cells, B-cell-depleted T cells, or PBMCs. A de-identified subject ID, COVID-19 status, age in years and sex were almost always included in the sample metadata. Subjects who had been exposed to COVID-19, were actively infected with it, or had recovered from it provided the deeply sampled blood TCRbeta repertoires that made up the dataset. The samples were drawn from the first 160 participants of the ongoing ImmuneRACE study and from 950 to 1,500 subjects provided by 6 global collaborators. The repertoires were released in a freely available public database intended as a resource for research on the immune response to SARS-CoV-2. Where HLA class I and class II types were available, the types were taken from metadata supplied by the sample provider, not from assay-based typing.

V is reduced by 4 bases and J by 1 base, leaving a spacing of 14 bases between them. The CDR3 holds 15 amino acids from the cysteine to the phenylalanine. Of the read, only the CDR3 DNA is kept; its 45 bases are in frame from base 1. Per the germline V gene, MDHEN is the CDR1 and SYDVKM is the CDR2. Remarks on this clone: It has no known antigen specificity. No qualities accompany the bases; no much larger clone lies one base away.

The immunoSEQ Assay, a bias-controlled multiplex PCR, was used to amplify TCRbeta CDR3 regions from genomic DNA. For the original study's pipeline: The number of nucleated cells in each sample was estimated by amplification of reference gene primers within the assay. Sequence reads were collapsed and filtered to measure the absolute abundance of every unique TCRbeta CDR3 rearrangement. For each sample, productive Simpson clonality was calculated as the square root of Simpson's diversity index over productive rearrangements. TCRdb limited this immuneACCESS table to in-frame rearrangements with V and J called. A share of clones is missing; checked studies link under half to unresolved V genes, and the rest is unexplained. V and J calls and clone size are given by that table; D and trimming were obtained from the DNA. For this sample the table gives some 82,000 clones, of which around 86% were detected only once. Of the sample, around 40% falls within the top ten clones.

The collaborating institutions used their own protocols to collect whole blood in K2EDTA tubes. For TCRbeta analysis, collaborator samples were shipped as frozen whole blood, as isolated PBMCs, or as DNA extracted from either sample type. Paper-wide results and their limitations: Clinical and demographic metadata were provided uncurated, with the amount varying by source and participant.

Specimen: peripheral blood. The origin of this receptor is a man at least 80 years old with acute or convalescent COVID-19. The chain is encoded by TRBV28 joined to TRBJ2-7; a weak D assignment points to TRBD2 (5 bases agree). The sequence in DNA is TGTGCCAGCAGTTCAGACCCGGGCGGGTCCTACGAGCAGTACTTC. It translates to CASSSDPGGSYEQYF.